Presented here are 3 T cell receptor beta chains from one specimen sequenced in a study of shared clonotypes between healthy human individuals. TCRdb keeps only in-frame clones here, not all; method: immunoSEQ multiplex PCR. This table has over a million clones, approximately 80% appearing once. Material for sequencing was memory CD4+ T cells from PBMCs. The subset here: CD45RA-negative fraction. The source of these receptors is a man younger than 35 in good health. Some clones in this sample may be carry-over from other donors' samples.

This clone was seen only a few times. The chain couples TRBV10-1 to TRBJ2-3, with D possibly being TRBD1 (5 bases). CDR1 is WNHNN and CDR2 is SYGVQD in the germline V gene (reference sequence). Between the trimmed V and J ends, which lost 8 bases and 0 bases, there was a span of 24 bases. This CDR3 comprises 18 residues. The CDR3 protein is CASLPTDKRISSTDTQYF. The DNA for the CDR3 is TGCGCCAGCCTTCCGACGGACAAACGGATTTCTAGCACAGATACGCAGTATTTT.

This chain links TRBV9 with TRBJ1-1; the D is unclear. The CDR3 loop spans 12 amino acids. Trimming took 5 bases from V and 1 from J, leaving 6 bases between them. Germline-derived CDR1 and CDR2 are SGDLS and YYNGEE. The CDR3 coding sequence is TGTGCCAGCAGAGAAGCGAACACTGAAGCTTTCTTT. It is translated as CASREANTEAFF.

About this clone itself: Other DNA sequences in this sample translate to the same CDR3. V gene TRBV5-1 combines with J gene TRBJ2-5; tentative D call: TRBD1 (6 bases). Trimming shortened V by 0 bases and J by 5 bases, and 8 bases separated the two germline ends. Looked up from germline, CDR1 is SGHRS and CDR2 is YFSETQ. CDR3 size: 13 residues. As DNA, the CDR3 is TGCGCCAGCAGCTTGGGCCAGGGGGAGACCCAGTACTTC. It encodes CASSLGQGETQYF.